The T cell receptor (beta chain) described here comes from a study of read filtering for tumor transcriptome and immune sequencing (dated by TCRdb to 2019 to 2021). About the study as a whole: The cohort was composed of 17 to 20 male and roughly 15 female patients, with a mean age of around 66 years and an age range of about 47 to 80. By revised international staging, under 10 patients were R-ISS I, roughly 17 were R-ISS II and about seven were R-ISS III. After DNase treatment, whole-transcriptome libraries were prepared using the TruSeq RNA Access Library Prep Kit. TCR-region mapped reads per sample ranged from about 4.05 to 11 million with IR-seq versus only about 80 to 1,300 with RNA-seq. TCR repertoires obtained by targeted immune repertoire sequencing and by bulk whole-transcriptome sequencing performed on the same bone marrow samples were compared. One of the main goals was to work out a read-filtering strategy for immune repertoire data, in particular whether clonotypes backed by only a single read should be removed. What the research found in general, with its limitations: Rather than purified T cells, the sorted CD138-negative fraction was a mixed bone marrow immune population. The correlation between IR-seq and RNA-seq shared clonotype proportions was increased by removal of single-read clonotypes. Single-read clonotypes made up about 81.9% of clonotypes but approximately 3.5% of total reads in IR-seq, and 74.6% of clonotypes and roughly 45% of reads in RNA-seq. Compared with RNA-seq, IR-seq captured clonotypes at much greater depth and more reliably, and a smaller IR-seq throughput was enough to identify most of the shared clonotypes.

The Immunoverse kit was used to build TCR libraries from approximately 410 ng RNA, with molecular barcoded adaptors covering alpha/delta and beta/gamma chains. The same RNA used for transcriptome sequencing was used for TCR library preparation. Sequencing of the TCR libraries was done on an Illumina HiSeq 4000 with 2 x 150 cycles. The source study handled its data this way. MiXCR aligned TCR reads to human V, D, J and C references and assembled the aligned reads into CDR3 clonotypes, with quality filtering and error correction included. Clonotype counts and gene usage diversity were analyzed with the tcR package in R. Raw mapping reads were checked after the RNA-seq reads had been mapped by STAR aligner version 2.5.3a onto the human GRCh37 genome. To test how sequencing depth affected the clonotypes detected, IR-seq fastq files were randomly downsampled with Seqtk 1.3. Starting from the raw public reads, TCRdb applied fastp trimming at Q25, assembled clones with MiXCR and retained in-frame beta chains. A single entry per CDR3 protein holds the most common genes and DNA from its merged rows. TCRdb's processing, not the authors', yielded these V and J calls. The sample has about 86,000 distinct CDR3 sequences on record, roughly 12% of them singletons. The ten largest account for about 15% of the sample.

From the germline V gene, CDR1 is MDHEN and CDR2 is SYDVKM. Ends trimmed: V by 6 bases, J by 10 bases; bases unmatched to a gene: 7. Including the terminal cysteine and phenylalanine, the CDR3 comprises 12 residues. The CDR3 DNA has 36 bases and is translated from base 1. This clonotype appeared many times. The antigen this receptor binds is unknown. No much larger clonotype is one base removed from it; base qualities were not supplied. Every patient had bone marrow sampled at the time of active disease. Ficoll-Hypaque density gradient centrifugation was used to isolate bone marrow mononuclear cells. To remove myeloma plasma cells, the cells were labeled with CD138 magnetic microbeads on a MACS separator, and CD138-negative cells were then collected by negative selection. Purity of the isolated cells was checked by flow cytometry on an Attune NxT using CD138 antibodies. TRIzol reagent was used to extract total RNA, and a NanoDrop spectrophotometer was used to quantify the extracted RNA. Paired RNA-seq and IR-seq were performed on the CD138-negative bone marrow sample of each patient.

Recombination linked TRBV28 to TRBJ2-5, with TRBD2 matching 8 junction bases. The receptor was derived from a donor at least 40 years old with multiple myeloma. Sequencing was done on a sample of a population of CD138-negative cells sorted from bone marrow. Sample cell subset or site, as interpreted from the label and publication: bone marrow mononuclear cells depleted of CD138+ plasma/myeloma cells by negative magnetic selection. The DNA sequence is as follows: TGTGCCAGCAGCGGGCGGGAGGAGTTCCAGTACTTC. It codes for CASSGREEFQYF.